This TCR beta chain came from a study of blood T cell repertoires in COVID-19. V was cut by 2 bases and J by 7 bases, with 18 bases left in between. This CDR3 has 15 amino acids. Germline V gives CDR1 SGHAT, CDR2 FQNNGV. Sequencing used immunoSEQ multiplex PCR; TCRdb keeps in-frame clones, though not all of them. The data show more than 85,000 clones, 75% to 80% seen once. The chain employs TRBV11-2 and TRBJ2-7; a possible D gene is TRBD1 (6 bases). The material sequenced was peripheral blood. The TCR originated in a woman aged 80 or over with active or convalescent COVID-19. CDR3 protein: CASSLSGTYAWEQYF. The CDR3 DNA sequence: TGTGCCAGCAGCTTATCGGGGACATACGCCTGGGAGCAGTACTTC.